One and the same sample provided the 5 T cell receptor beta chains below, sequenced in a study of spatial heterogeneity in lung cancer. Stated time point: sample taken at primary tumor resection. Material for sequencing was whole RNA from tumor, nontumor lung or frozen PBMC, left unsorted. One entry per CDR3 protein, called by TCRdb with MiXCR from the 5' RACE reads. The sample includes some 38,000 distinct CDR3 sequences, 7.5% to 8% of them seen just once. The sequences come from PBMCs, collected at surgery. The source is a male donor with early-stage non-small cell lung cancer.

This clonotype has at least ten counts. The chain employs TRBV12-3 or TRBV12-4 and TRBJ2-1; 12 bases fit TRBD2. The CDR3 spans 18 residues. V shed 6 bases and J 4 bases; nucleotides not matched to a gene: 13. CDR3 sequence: CASSFTGDLAGGYNEQFF. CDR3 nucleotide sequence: TGTGCCAGCAGCTTTACAGGGGATCTAGCGGGAGGGTACAATGAGCAGTTCTTC.

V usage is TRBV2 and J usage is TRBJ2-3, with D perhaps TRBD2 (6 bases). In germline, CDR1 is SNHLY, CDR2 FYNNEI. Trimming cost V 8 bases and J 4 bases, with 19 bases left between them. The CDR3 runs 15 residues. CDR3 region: CASAARLVRSDTQYF. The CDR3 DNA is TGTGCCAGCGCTGCAAGACTAGTTCGGTCAGATACGCAGTATTTT.

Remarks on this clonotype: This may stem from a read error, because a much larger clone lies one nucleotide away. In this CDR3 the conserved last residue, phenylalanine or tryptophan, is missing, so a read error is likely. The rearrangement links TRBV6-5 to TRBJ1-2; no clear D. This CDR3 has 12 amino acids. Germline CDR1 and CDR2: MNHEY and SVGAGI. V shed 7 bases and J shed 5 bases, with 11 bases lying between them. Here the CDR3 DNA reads TGTGCCAGCACCCCGAACGGGTATGGCTACACCATC. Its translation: CASTPNGYGYTI.

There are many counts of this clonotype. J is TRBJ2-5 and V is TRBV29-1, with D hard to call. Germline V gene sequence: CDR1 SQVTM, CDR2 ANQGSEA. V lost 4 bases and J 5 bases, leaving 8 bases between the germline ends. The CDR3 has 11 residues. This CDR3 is CSVAGVETQYF. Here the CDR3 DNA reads TGCAGCGTTGCTGGGGTCGAGACCCAGTACTTC.

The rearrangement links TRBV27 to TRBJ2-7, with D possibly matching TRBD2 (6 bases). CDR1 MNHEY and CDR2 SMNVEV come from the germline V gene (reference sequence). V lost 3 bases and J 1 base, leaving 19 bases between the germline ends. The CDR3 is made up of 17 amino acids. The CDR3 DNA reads TGTGCCAGCAGTTTGGGTCGGGAGAGAGAGGTTTCCTACGAGCAGTACGTC. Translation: CASSLGREREVSYEQYV.